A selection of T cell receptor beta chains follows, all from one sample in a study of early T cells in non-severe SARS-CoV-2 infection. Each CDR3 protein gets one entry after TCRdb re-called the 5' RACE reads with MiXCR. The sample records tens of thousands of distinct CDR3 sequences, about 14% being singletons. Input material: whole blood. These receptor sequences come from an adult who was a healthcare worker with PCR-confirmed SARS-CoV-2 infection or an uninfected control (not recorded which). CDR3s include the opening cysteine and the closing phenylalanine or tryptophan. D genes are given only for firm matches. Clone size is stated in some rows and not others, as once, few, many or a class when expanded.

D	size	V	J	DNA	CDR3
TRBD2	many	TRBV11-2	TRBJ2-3	TGTGCCGGAGGGGTAAATAGCGGGGGCCTCACAGATACGCAGTATTTT	CAGGVNSGGLTDTQYF
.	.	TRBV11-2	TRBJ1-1	TGTGCCAGCAGCTCGAGGGGAACGAACACTGAAGCTTTCTTT	CASSSRGTNTEAFF
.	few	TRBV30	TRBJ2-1	TGTGCCTGGAGTCAGAACAATGAGCAGTTCTTC	CAWSQNNEQFF
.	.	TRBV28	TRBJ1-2	TGTGCCGTCTGGGGATATGGCTACACCTTC	CAVWGYGYTF
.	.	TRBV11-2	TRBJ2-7	TGTGCCAGCAGCTTAGGGCGACTAACCTACGAGCAGTACTTC	CASSLGRLTYEQYF
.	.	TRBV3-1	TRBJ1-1	TGTGCCAGCAGCCAATCCGACACAGGGAGGGACACTGAAGCTTTCTTT	CASSQSDTGRDTEAFF
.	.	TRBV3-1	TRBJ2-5	TGTGCCAGCAGCCAAGGGAGCGCTACGTACTTC	CASSQGSATYF
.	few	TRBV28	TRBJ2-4	TGTGCCAGCAGCTCTCCACAGACTAAAAACATTCAGTACTTC	CASSSPQTKNIQYF
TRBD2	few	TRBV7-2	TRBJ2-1	TGTGCCAGCAGCCTTACTAGCGGGGGGGCCAGTGGGTCCTACAATGAGCAGTTCTTC	CASSLTSGGASGSYNEQFF
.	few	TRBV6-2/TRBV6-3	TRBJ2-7	TGTGCCAGCGGTGACGGGGCATGGGAGCAGTACTTC	CASGDGAWEQYF
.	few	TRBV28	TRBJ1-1	TGTGCCAGCAGTTTCCCAGGTGACAGGGAAGCTTTCTTT	CASSFPGDREAFF
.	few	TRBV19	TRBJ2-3	TGTGCCAGTAGTTCACTAGGATTCACAGATACGCAGTATTTT	CASSSLGFTDTQYF
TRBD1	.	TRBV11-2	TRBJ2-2	TGTGCCAGCAGCCGGGACAGGGGGACCGGGGAGCTGTTTTTT	CASSRDRGTGELFF
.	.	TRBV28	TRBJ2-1	TGTGCCAGCAATCCCAGAGGGAGAAACTACAATGAGCAGTTCTTC	CASNPRGRNYNEQFF
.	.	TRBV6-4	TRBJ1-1	TGTGCCAGCAGTGAGGGGGAGAACACTGAAGCTTTCTTT	CASSEGENTEAFF
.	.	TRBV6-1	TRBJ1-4	TGTGCCAGCAGAGACATTATTGGAACTAATGAAAAACTGTTTTTT	CASRDIIGTNEKLFF
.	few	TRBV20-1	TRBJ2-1	TGCAGTGCTCCCCCCTCTGATGAGCAGTTCTTC	CSAPPSDEQFF
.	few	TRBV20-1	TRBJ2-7	TGCAGTGCTCCCCAGGGGCAAGCATTCTCCTACGAGCAGTACTTC	CSAPQGQAFSYEQYF
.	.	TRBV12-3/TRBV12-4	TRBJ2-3	TGTGCCATCGAGGGCCTGAGCACAGATACGCAGTATTTT	CAIEGLSTDTQYF
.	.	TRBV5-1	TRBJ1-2	TGCGCCAGCAGCCCGGGGGGGGCTAACTATGGCTACACCTTC	CASSPGGANYGYTF
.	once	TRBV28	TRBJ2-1	TGTGCCAGCAGTTTAGTACCGTCTGGGAATGAGCAGTTCTTC	CASSLVPSGNEQFF
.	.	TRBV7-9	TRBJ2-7	TGTGCCAGCACCGGGGGGCTGAACGAGCAGTACTTC	CASTGGLNEQYF
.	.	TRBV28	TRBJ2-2	TGTGCCAGCACTGGGGCCAACACCGGGGAGCTGTTTTTT	CASTGANTGELFF
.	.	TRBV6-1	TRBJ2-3	TGTGCCAGCAGAGGACGGAGGGACAGTAAAACAGATACGCAGTATTTT	CASRGRRDSKTDTQYF
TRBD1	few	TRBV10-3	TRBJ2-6	TGTGCCATCAGTGGTGACAGGGAAGGGTCCGGGGCCAACGTCCTGACTTTC	CAISGDREGSGANVLTF
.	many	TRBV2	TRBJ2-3	TGTGCCAGCAGTGAAGCAGAGGAGGGCTCCACAGATACGCAGTATTTT	CASSEAEEGSTDTQYF
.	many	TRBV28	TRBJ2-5	TGTGCCAGCAGCTCACCCTCGCAAGAGACCCAGTACTTC	CASSSPSQETQYF
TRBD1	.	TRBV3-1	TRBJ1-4	TGTGCCAGCAGCCTCAGGCAGGGGGTGAACGAAAAACTGTTTTTT	CASSLRQGVNEKLFF